Described below is a single T cell receptor beta chain sequence and its context. The antigen remains unidentified. This specimen comes from a study of CD8 T cells in ankylosing spondylitis. Study conclusions and caveats: Reportedly, matched ankylosing spondylitis synovial fluid was significantly enriched for disease-linked clones. What seemed typical of ankylosing spondylitis blood was a TCR beta motif built from roughly 8 highly homologous variants.

Quantitative barcoded 5'-RACE was used to prepare TCR beta libraries. TCRdb called the 5' RACE reads again in MiXCR, with one record for every CDR3 protein. The table lists hundreds of thousands of distinct CDR3 sequences, roughly 20% of them singletons. V dropped 6 bases and J dropped 3 bases, with 20 bases sitting between them. The CDR3 contains 16 residues. In germline, CDR1 is MDHEN, CDR2 SYDVKM. The clonotype comes from a male donor with ankylosing spondylitis or in good health (not recorded which). The rearrangement uses TRBV28 and TRBJ1-2; weak D call: TRBD1 (5 bases). The sample was blood, either unsorted or a sorted T cell fraction (not recorded which). The CDR3: CASSLLRGGEYYGYTF. The DNA of the CDR3 is TGTGCCAGCAGCCTTCTTCGGGGGGGGGAGTACTATGGCTACACCTTC.